The subject of this entry is one T cell receptor (beta chain). The antigen is undetermined. The CDR3 regions of TCR beta were amplified from RNA transcripts. The HTBI set primed first-round TCR CDR3 RT-PCR. TCRdb re-called the multiplex PCR reads with MiXCR, one entry per CDR3 protein. This table has about 260,000 distinct CDR3 sequences, about 16% appearing once. The data derive from a study of T cells in Graves' hyperthyroidism and ophthalmopathy. Across the whole study: Sampling of peripheral blood happened at initial diagnosis, prior to any treatment.

Study results and limitations: For ophthalmopathy, model prediction preceded onset by a median roughly 6.3 months. Most thyroid-expanded clonotypes above 0.001 were also found in blood. Ophthalmopathy could be told apart from stable hyperthyroidism with a 13 V-J model.

Deletions cut 2 bases from V and 8 bases from J, with 6 bases between. CDR1 and CDR2 (germline): MNHNS, SASEGT. The CDR3 is 11 residues long. The sample taken for sequencing was blood. The clonotype originates from a woman younger than 35 with Graves' ophthalmopathy. This rearrangement joins TRBV6-1 to TRBJ1-2, with D unclear. The CDR3 loop is CASSEPVGYTF. As DNA, the CDR3 is TGTGCCAGCAGTGAACCGGTGGGCTACACCTTC.